This T cell receptor beta chain was recorded in a study of T cell changes during pregnancy in multiple sclerosis. The assay was immunoSEQ multiplex PCR, and TCRdb's table has in-frame clones only and misses some. The sample carries tens of thousands of clones, more than 80% recorded once. The origin of this receptor is a female donor with multiple sclerosis, enrolled in a pregnancy study. This material consisted of peripheral blood, taken in the third trimester of pregnancy.

CDR3 sequence (DNA): TGTGCCAGCAGCTTAACCGGGACAGGGTCCTCTGGGGCCAACGTCCTGACTTTC. Translating gives CASSLTGTGSSGANVLTF. V gene TRBV11-2 combines with J gene TRBJ2-6; 9 positions agree with TRBD1. V lost 2 bases, J lost 0 bases, and 5 bases stayed unmatched. This CDR3 contains 18 residues. In germline, CDR1 is SGHAT, CDR2 FQNNGV.